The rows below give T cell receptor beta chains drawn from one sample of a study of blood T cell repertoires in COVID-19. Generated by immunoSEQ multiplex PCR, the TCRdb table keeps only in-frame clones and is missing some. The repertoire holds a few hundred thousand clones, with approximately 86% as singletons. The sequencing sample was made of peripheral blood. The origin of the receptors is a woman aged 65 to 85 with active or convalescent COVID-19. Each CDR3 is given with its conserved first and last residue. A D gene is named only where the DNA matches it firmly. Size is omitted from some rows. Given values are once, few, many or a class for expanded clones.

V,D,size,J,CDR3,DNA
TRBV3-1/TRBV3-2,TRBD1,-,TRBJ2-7,CASSRQGGGSYEQYF,TGTGCCAGCAGCCGACAGGGGGGGGGCTCCTACGAGCAGTACTTC
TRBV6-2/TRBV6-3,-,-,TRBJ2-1,CASSPGLGSYNEQFF,TGTGCCAGCAGCCCGGGACTGGGCTCCTACAATGAGCAGTTCTTC
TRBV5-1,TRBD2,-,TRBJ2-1,CASSLVVAGAGNNEQFF,TGCGCCAGCAGCTTGGTGGTAGCGGGGGCCGGCAACAATGAGCAGTTCTTC
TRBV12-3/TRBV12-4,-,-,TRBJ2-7,CASSTAGANEQYF,TGTGCCAGCAGTACCGCGGGGGCAAACGAGCAGTACTTC
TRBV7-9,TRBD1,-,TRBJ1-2,CASRAGQEGGYTF,TGTGCCAGCAGGGCAGGACAGGAGGGTGGCTACACCTTC
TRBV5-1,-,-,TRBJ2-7,CASSSTGRTSESYEQYF,TGCGCCAGCAGTTCGACAGGGAGGACGAGCGAAAGCTACGAGCAGTACTTC
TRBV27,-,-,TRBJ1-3,CASSLKQDSGNTIYF,TGTGCCAGCAGTTTAAAACAGGACTCTGGAAACACCATATATTTT
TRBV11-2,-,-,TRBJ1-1,CASSLGGNTEAFF,TGTGCCAGCAGCTTGGGAGGCAACACTGAAGCTTTCTTT
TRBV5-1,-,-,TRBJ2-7,CASSLGGRPESYEQYF,TGCGCCAGCAGCTTGGGAGGGAGGCCAGAGTCCTACGAGCAGTACTTC
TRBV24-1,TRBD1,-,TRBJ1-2,CATSDDRGDGYTF,TGTGCCACCAGTGACGACAGGGGCGATGGCTACACCTTC
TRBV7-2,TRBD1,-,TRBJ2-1,CASSFNRGRNEQFF,TGTGCCAGCAGTTTCAACAGGGGGAGGAATGAGCAGTTCTTC
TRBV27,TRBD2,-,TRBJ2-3,CASSLASGGWISSTDTQYF,TGTGCCAGCAGTTTGGCTAGCGGGGGGTGGATATCTAGCACAGATACGCAGTATTTT
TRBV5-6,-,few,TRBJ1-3,CASSLTGFSGNTIYF,TGTGCCAGCAGCTTGACAGGGTTCTCTGGAAACACCATATATTTT
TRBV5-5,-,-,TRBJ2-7,CASSLFGGHQYEQYF,TGTGCCAGCAGCCTTTTTGGGGGACATCAATACGAGCAGTACTTC
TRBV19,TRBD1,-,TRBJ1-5,CASSRDRVTNQPQHF,TGTGCCAGTAGTCGGGACAGGGTTACTAATCAGCCCCAGCATTTT
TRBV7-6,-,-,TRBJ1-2,CASKDGGYLYGYTF,TGTGCCAGCAAAGACGGGGGATATTTGTATGGCTACACCTTC
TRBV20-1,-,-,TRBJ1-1,CSASREFAFF,TGCAGTGCCTCGAGGGAGTTCGCTTTCTTT
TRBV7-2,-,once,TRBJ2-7,CASSYGHDYEQYF,TGTGCCAGCAGCTATGGGCACGACTACGAGCAGTACTTC
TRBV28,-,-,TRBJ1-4,CASSPPGHRRGTNEKLFF,TGTGCCAGCAGTCCTCCGGGACACCGCCGTGGGACGAATGAAAAACTGTTTTTT
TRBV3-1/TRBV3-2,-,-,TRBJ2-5,CASSQDPSEAKETQYF,TGTGCCAGCAGCCAAGACCCAAGTGAGGCTAAAGAGACCCAGTACTTC
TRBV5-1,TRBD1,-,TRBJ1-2,CASSSGTGGGYGYTF,TGCGCCAGCAGCTCCGGGACAGGGGGCGGCTATGGCTACACCTTC
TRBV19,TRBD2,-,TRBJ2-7,CASSIVAGDYEQYF,TGTGCCAGTAGCATCGTAGCGGGGGACTACGAGCAGTACTTC
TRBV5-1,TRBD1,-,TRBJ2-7,CASSSTGQGSSYEQYF,TGCGCCAGCAGCTCAACGGGACAGGGATCCTCCTACGAGCAGTACTTC
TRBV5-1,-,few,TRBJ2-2,CASSLAQGVTGELFF,TGCGCCAGCAGCTTGGCGCAGGGTGTTACCGGGGAGCTGTTTTTT
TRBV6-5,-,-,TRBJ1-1,CASSPSAGRDTEAFF,TGTGCCAGCAGCCCCTCGGCAGGGAGGGACACTGAAGCTTTCTTT
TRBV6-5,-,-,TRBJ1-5,CASRGGTYNQPQHF,TGTGCCAGCCGAGGTGGGACTTACAATCAGCCCCAGCATTTT
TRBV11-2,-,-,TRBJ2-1,CASSSGEQFF,TGTGCCAGCAGCTCGGGTGAGCAGTTCTTC
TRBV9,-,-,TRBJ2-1,CASSARGLELYNEQFF,TGTGCCAGCAGCGCCAGGGGCTTGGAGCTCTACAATGAGCAGTTCTTC
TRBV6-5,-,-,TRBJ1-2,CASTRSPSYGYTF,TGTGCCAGCACGCGAAGCCCGAGCTATGGCTACACCTTC
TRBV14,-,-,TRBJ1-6,CASSPTASSYNSPLHF,TGTGCCAGCTCCCCGACAGCGAGCTCCTATAATTCACCCCTCCACTTT
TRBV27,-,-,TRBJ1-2,CASSPDLGLWHGYTF,TGTGCCAGCAGTCCTGACCTGGGACTTTGGCATGGCTACACCTTC
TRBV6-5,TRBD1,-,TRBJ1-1,CASSSPGTGVAFF,TGTGCCAGCAGTTCTCCCGGGACAGGGGTAGCTTTCTTT
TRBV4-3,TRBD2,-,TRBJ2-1,CASSRGLADNEQFF,TGCGCCAGCAGCCGAGGACTAGCGGACAATGAGCAGTTCTTC
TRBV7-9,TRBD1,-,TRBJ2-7,CASSPGDSYEQYF,TGTGCCAGCAGCCCAGGGGACAGCTACGAGCAGTACTTC
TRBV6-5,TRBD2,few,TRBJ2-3,CASSRGLAGGKYF,TGTGCCAGCAGTCGGGGACTAGCGGGGGGGAAGTATTTT
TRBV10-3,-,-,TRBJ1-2,CAISTGRATNYGYTF,TGTGCCATCAGTACAGGGAGGGCAACTAACTATGGCTACACCTTC
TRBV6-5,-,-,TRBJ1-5,CASSYSTQGEGQPQHF,TGTGCCAGCAGTTACTCTACTCAGGGTGAAGGTCAGCCCCAGCATTTT
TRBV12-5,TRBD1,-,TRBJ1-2,CASGLVQGTGFGYTF,TGTGCTAGTGGTTTGGTACAAGGGACAGGGTTCGGCTACACCTTC
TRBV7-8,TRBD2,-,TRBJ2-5,CASSQEISGGETQYF,TGTGCCAGCAGCCAAGAAATTAGCGGGGGAGAGACCCAGTACTTC
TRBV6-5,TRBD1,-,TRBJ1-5,CASTQGGPNQPQHF,TGTGCCAGCACTCAGGGGGGCCCCAATCAGCCCCAGCATTTT